These 22 T cell receptor beta chains were all obtained from the same sample, sequenced in a study of blood T cell repertoires in COVID-19. Clones were read by immunoSEQ multiplex PCR, and TCRdb kept only the in-frame ones, dropping some. The sample contains about 220,000 clones, 70% to 90% of which appear only once. The sequencing sample was made of peripheral blood. Receptors were obtained from a human donor in a cohort sampled during active COVID-19.

In this sample, this clone turned up once. The J gene is TRBJ1-2, the V gene TRBV2, with 12 bases matching TRBD1. Trimming took 6 bases from V and 7 from J; bases not matched to a gene: 9. The germline CDR1 and CDR2 sequences are SNHLY and FYNNEI. This CDR3 spans 15 amino acids. CDR3 bases: TGTGCCAGCAGCCTCTTGGGGACAGGGGGCTTTGGCTACACCTTC. This translates into CASSLLGTGGFGYTF.

The V and J genes are TRBV6-6 and TRBJ2-1; TRBD2 matches 7 bases. Germline trimming cut 5 bases from V and 4 bases from J; bases unmatched to any gene: 14. Germline CDR1 reads MNHNY; CDR2 reads SVGAGI (reference sequence). The CDR3 is made up of 17 amino acids. CDR3 protein: CASSPRRAGRQYNEQFF. CDR3 sequence (DNA): TGTGCCAGCAGTCCGCGCCGAGCGGGACGGCAGTACAATGAGCAGTTCTTC.

The chain carries TRBV9 and TRBJ1-5, with a weak D call TRBD1 (6 bases). The germline CDR1 and CDR2 sequences are SGDLS and YYNGEE. CDR3 size: 15 residues. The V end was cut by 0 bases, the J end by 6 bases, with 13 bases between. CDR3 protein: CASSVVQGLSQPQHF. Written as DNA, the CDR3 is TGTGCCAGCAGCGTAGTGCAGGGGTTAAGTCAGCCCCAGCATTTT.

This chain connects TRBV4-2 to TRBJ1-1; D gene ambiguous. V was pared by 0 bases and J by 5 bases, with 19 bases between. The germline CDR1 and CDR2 sequences are LGHNA and YNFKEQ. The CDR3 extends over 17 amino acids. This CDR3 reads CASSQDPKTGSGTEAFF. CDR3 nucleotide sequence: TGTGCCAGCAGCCAAGATCCCAAGACCGGCTCCGGGACTGAAGCTTTCTTT.

CDR3 bases: TGTGCCAGCAGTGACCGGCGGGCCGTCAGCAATGAGCAGTTCTTC. Translation gives CASSDRRAVSNEQFF. V and J are TRBV6-1 and TRBJ2-1, with D perhaps matching TRBD2 (5 bases). The CDR3 has 15 amino acids. Germline V gene sequence: CDR1 MNHNS, CDR2 SASEGT. With 3 bases removed from V and 6 bases from J, the gap between germline ends came to 15 bases.

This clone was recorded a few times. The rearrangement joins TRBV11-2 to TRBJ1-1; 7 nucleotides agree with TRBD1. J lost 6 bases, V lost 2 bases, and 9 bases had no gene match. CDR1 SGHAT and CDR2 FQNNGV come from the germline V gene. CDR3 length: 15 residues. The CDR3 region is CASSLRQGLGAEAFF. CDR3 sequence (DNA): TGTGCCAGCAGCTTACGACAGGGCCTGGGGGCTGAAGCTTTCTTT.

The chain combines TRBV5-6 with TRBJ2-7; the match to TRBD2 covers 8 bases. Germline V gene sequence: CDR1 SGHDT, CDR2 YYEEEE. The V and J ends lost 7 bases and 0 bases, in that order; junction bases with no gene match: 6. There are 14 residues in the CDR3. The CDR3 reads CASASGLSSYEQYF. Here the CDR3 DNA reads TGTGCCAGCGCTAGCGGGCTTAGCTCCTACGAGCAGTACTTC. Drawing the rest from reference TRBV5-6 and TRBJ2-7, the complete variable domain is DAGVTQSPTHLIKTRGQQVTLRCSPKSGHDTVSWYQQALGQGPQFIFQYYEEEERQRGNFPDRFSGHQFPNYSSELNVNALLLGDSALYLCASASGLSSYEQYFGPGTRLTVT.

This clone was seen a single time. The J gene is TRBJ1-4, the V gene TRBV9, with 9 bases that match TRBD1. Per the germline V gene, CDR1 is SGDLS and CDR2 is YYNGEE. The CDR3 runs to 13 residues. V shed 4 bases, J shed 12 bases, and the junction held 7 bases outside the gene matches. The CDR3 loop reads CASSNRDREQLFF. CDR3 sequence (DNA): TGTGCCAGCAGCAACCGGGACAGGGAACAACTGTTTTTT. Full variable domain (missing parts from reference TRBV9 and TRBJ1-4): DSGVTQTPKHLITATGQRVTLRCSPRSGDLSVYWYQQSLDQGLQFLIQYYNGEERAKGNILERFSAQQFPDLHSELNLSSLELGDSALYFCASSNRDREQLFFGSGTQLSVL.

The chain combines TRBV19 with TRBJ2-3; D gene unclear. V was clipped by 4 bases and J by 7 bases, with 9 bases between them. The CDR3 contains 12 residues. Germline values: CDR1 LNHDA, CDR2 SQIVND (reference sequence). CDR3 coding DNA: TGTGCCAGTAGTACCTCAGGCAATACGCAGTATTTT. Translation: CASSTSGNTQYF.

The V call is TRBV19, the J call TRBJ2-7; the match to TRBD1 covers 12 bases. V trimming: 10 bases; J trimming: 4 bases; junction bases outside the gene matches: 5. Germline CDR1 is LNHDA and CDR2 is SQIVND (reference sequence). CDR3 size: 13 residues. CDR3 amino acids: CATSGQGAYEQYF. DNA for the CDR3: TGTGCCACCTCGGGACAGGGGGCTTACGAGCAGTACTTC.

The gene calls are TRBV20-1 and TRBJ2-7, with unresolved D. The germline V gene has CDR1 DFQATT and CDR2 SNEGSKA (reference sequence). This CDR3 comprises 11 residues. V lost 2 bases, J lost 2 bases, and 4 bases lay in between. The CDR3: CSARNTYEQYF. The CDR3 DNA reads as TGCAGTGCTAGAAACACCTACGAGCAGTACTTC.

This chain links TRBV2 with TRBJ1-2, with 7 nucleotides matching TRBD1. The V and J ends lost 3 bases and 6 bases, in that order; junction bases with no gene match: 10. Per the germline V gene, CDR1 is SNHLY and CDR2 is FYNNEI. This CDR3 is 15 amino acids long. CDR3 DNA: TGTGCCAGCAGTGAGGTGGGCAGGGGGATTCATGGCTACACCTTC. It yields the protein CASSEVGRGIHGYTF.

Here the CDR3 DNA reads TGTGCCAGCAGTTTTGATGGAGACGAGCAGTACTTC. Translation gives CASSFDGDEQYF. V and J are TRBV12-3 or TRBV12-4 and TRBJ2-7, with no clear D. Trimming took off 3 bases at V and 5 bases at J, with 8 bases between the two ends. The CDR3 spans 12 residues.

The J gene is TRBJ2-5, the V gene TRBV9, with 10 positions matching TRBD2. CDR3 length: 15 residues. V lost 7 bases, J lost 3 bases, and 9 bases stayed unmatched. Germline loops: CDR1 SGDLS, CDR2 YYNGEE. CDR3 nucleotides: TGTGCCAGCCTCACAGAGCGGGGGGGGAAAGAGACCCAGTACTTC. Translating it yields CASLTERGGKETQYF.

This chain joins TRBV10-3 and TRBJ1-3, with no clear D. Germline loops: CDR1 ENHRY, CDR2 SYGVKD. Trimming removed 0 bases from V and 3 bases from J, with 9 bases in between. This CDR3 spans 15 amino acids. The CDR3 DNA follows: TGTGCCATCAGTGAGTCCAGAATGATTGGAAACACCATATATTTT. This codes for CAISESRMIGNTIYF.

The gene calls are TRBV10-3 and TRBJ2-2; D possibly corresponds to TRBD1 (6 bases). Trimming removed 0 bases from V and 2 bases from J, with 7 bases in between. The germline V gene has CDR1 ENHRY and CDR2 SYGVKD. CDR3 length: 15 amino acids. CDR3 DNA sequence: TGTGCCATCAGTGAGTCGACAGGTAACACCGGGGAGCTGTTTTTT. Translation gives CAISESTGNTGELFF.

This clone was observed a few times. V usage is TRBV2 and J usage is TRBJ2-3, with 7 positions matching TRBD2. With 5 bases clipped from V and 3 bases from J, the junction kept 14 bases outside the gene matches. CDR3 length: 17 amino acids. The germline CDR1 and CDR2 sequences are SNHLY and FYNNEI. As DNA, the CDR3 is TGTGCCAGCAGTTCAACTCTAAGCGGGGAGGTAACAGATACGCAGTATTTT. Amino acids: CASSSTLSGEVTDTQYF. Variable domain in full (rest from reference TRBV2 and TRBJ2-3): EPEVTQTPSHQVTQMGQEVILRCVPISNHLYFYWYRQILGQKVEFLVSFYNNEISEKSEIFDDQFSVERPDGSNFTLKIRSTKLEDSAMYFCASSSTLSGEVTDTQYFGPGTRLTVL.

The chain recombines TRBV28 with TRBJ2-3; perhaps TRBD2 as D (6 bases). The CDR3 extends over 12 amino acids. Germline assignment: CDR1 MDHEN and CDR2 SYDVKM. Trimming took 10 bases from V and 7 from J, leaving 15 bases between them. The CDR3 nucleotides read TGTGCCACCCAGGAGGGAGCCCATACGCAGTATTTT. It encodes CATQEGAHTQYF.

The chain recombines TRBV25-1 with TRBJ1-2; the D is unclear. Per the germline V gene, CDR1 is MGHDK and CDR2 is SYGVNS. The CDR3 contains 13 residues. V lost 1 base to trimming and J lost 8 bases, with 11 bases between them. The CDR3 region has the DNA TGTGCCAGCAGTGAATCCGAGTGGCGGGGCTACACCTTC. Its translation is CASSESEWRGYTF.

This chain links TRBV6-2 or TRBV6-3 with TRBJ1-5; tentatively, D is TRBD1 (6 bases). Trimming removed 4 bases at V and 5 bases at J, with 12 bases between. The CDR3 extends over 14 amino acids. The germline gives CDR1 MNHEY, CDR2 SVGEGT. The CDR3 coding sequence is TGTGCCAGCAGTTCTGGGACACTCCATCAGCCCCAGCATTTT. Translated: CASSSGTLHQPQHF.

The chain joins TRBV29-1 to TRBJ1-2; D is unclear. CDR1 and CDR2 from the germline V gene are SQVTM and ANQGSEA. Trimming pared 0 bases from V and 2 bases from J, leaving 10 bases between. The CDR3 sequence is 14 residues long. The CDR3 spells CSVEDPTENYGYTF. The DNA of the CDR3 is TGCAGCGTTGAAGATCCCACCGAGAACTATGGCTACACCTTC.

The chain is built from TRBV29-1 and TRBJ1-5, with a possible D match to TRBD1 (5 bases). Trimming took 4 bases from V and 3 from J, leaving 16 bases between them. CDR3 length: 15 residues. CDR1 is SQVTM and CDR2 is ANQGSEA in the germline V gene. The CDR3: CSVAWQGGNNQPQHF. The CDR3 nucleotides are TGCAGCGTTGCGTGGCAGGGTGGGAACAATCAGCCCCAGCATTTT.